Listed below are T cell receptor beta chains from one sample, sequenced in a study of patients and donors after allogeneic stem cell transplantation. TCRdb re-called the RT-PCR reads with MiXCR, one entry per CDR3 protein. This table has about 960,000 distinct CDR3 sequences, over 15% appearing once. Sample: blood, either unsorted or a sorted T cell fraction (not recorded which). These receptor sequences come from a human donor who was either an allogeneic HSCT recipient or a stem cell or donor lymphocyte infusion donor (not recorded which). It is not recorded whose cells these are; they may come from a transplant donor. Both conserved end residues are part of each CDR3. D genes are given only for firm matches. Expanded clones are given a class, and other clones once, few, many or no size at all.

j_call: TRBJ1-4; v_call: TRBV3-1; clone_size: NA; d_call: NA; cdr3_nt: TGTGCCAGCAGCAACGAAGGTGCGACGGCTAATGAAAAACTGTTTTTT; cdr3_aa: CASSNEGATANEKLFF
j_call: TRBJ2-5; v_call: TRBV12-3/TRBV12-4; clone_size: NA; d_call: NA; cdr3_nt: TGTGCCAGCAGTTCGGACGGCTTGGGTAGGGAGACCCAGTACTTC; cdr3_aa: CASSSDGLGRETQYF
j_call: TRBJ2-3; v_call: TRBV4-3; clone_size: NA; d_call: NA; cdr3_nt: TGCGCCAGCAGCCAAGATCGGCAAACAGATACGCAGTATTTT; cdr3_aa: CASSQDRQTDTQYF
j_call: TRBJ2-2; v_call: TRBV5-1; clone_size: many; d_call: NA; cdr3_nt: TGCGCCAGCAGCCCCGGGACATCCTACACCGGGGAGCTGTTTTTT; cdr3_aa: CASSPGTSYTGELFF
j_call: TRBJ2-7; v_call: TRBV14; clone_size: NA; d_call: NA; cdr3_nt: TGTGCCAGCAGCCCCTCCCAGGGTTGCTTATCCTACGAGCAGTACTTC; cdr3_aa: CASSPSQGCLSYEQYF
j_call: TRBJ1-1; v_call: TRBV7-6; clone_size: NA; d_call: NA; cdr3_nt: TGTGCCAGCAGCCCCTGGCCGGATACGAACACTGAAGCTTTCTTT; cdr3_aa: CASSPWPDTNTEAFF
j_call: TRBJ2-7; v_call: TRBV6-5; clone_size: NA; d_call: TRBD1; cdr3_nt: TGTGCCAGCAGTTACCCCGCAGGGGGTACCTACGAGCAGTACTTC; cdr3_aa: CASSYPAGGTYEQYF
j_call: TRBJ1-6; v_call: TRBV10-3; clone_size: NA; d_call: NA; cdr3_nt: TGTGCCATCCGGGATGTCAATTCACCCCTCCACTTT; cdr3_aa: CAIRDVNSPLHF
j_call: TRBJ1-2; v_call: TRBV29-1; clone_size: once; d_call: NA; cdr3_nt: TGCAGCGCCGAAGGGGCCGCTAACTATGGCTACACCTTC; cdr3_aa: CSAEGAANYGYTF
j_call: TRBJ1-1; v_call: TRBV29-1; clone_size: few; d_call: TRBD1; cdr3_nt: TGCAGCACGGGGGGACAGCAGAACACTGAAGCTTTCTTT; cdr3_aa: CSTGGQQNTEAFF
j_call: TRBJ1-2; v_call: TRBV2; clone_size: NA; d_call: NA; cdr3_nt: TGTGCCAGCAGTGAAGCTTCCGGGCCAGGGCCCCAATCCTATGGCTACACCTTC; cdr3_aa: CASSEASGPGPQSYGYTF
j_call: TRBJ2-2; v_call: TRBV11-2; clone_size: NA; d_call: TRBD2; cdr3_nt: TGTGCCAGCAGCTTAGGGGCGGGAGTAATCACCGGGGAGCTGTTTTTT; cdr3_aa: CASSLGAGVITGELFF
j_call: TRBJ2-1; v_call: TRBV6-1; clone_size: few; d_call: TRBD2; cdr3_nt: TGTGCCAGCACCCTAGGGGACTACCAGGTTCAGCAGTTCTTC; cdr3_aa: CASTLGDYQVQQFF
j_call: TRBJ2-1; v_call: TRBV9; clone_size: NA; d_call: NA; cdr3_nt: TGTGCCAGCAGCCCTCGGACAGGATTTGGTCCGGGGGGGTTCTTC; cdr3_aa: CASSPRTGFGPGGFF
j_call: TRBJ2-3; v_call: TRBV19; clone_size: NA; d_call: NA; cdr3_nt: TGTGCCAGTAGTATAGGTAGCCTCTCAGATACGCAGTATTTT; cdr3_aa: CASSIGSLSDTQYF
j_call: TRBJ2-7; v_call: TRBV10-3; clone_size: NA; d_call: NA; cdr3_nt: TGTGCCATCAGGCGGGGTATAACCTACGAGCAGTACTTC; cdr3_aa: CAIRRGITYEQYF
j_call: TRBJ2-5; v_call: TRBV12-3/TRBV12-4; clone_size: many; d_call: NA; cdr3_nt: TGTGCCAGCAGTCCACGTTGGGCGGATCCCTACCAAGAGACCCAGTACTTC; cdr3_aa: CASSPRWADPYQETQYF